A single sample gave rise to the 32 T cell receptor beta chains below, sequenced in a study of blood T cell repertoires in COVID-19. Using immunoSEQ multiplex PCR, the repertoire was profiled, and TCRdb retains in-frame clones only, with some absent. Here the sample spans more than 100,000 clones, 80% to 90% being singletons. The specimen sequenced was peripheral blood. These receptors all stem from a human donor in a cohort sampled during active COVID-19.

The gene calls are TRBV7-9 and TRBJ2-2; 11 bases match TRBD1. The CDR3 has 16 amino acids. Germline V gene data show CDR1 as SEHNR and CDR2 as FQNEAQ (reference sequence). The V gene end was trimmed by 3 bases and the J gene end by 4 bases; junction bases not matched to a gene: 4. CDR3 region: CASSFGQGARTGELFF. DNA for the CDR3: TGTGCCAGCAGCTTCGGACAGGGGGCTCGCACCGGGGAGCTGTTTTTT.

The CDR3, as DNA: TGTGCCAGCAGTTACGTTAGCGGCGGAACTAAGCAGTTCTTC. Translation: CASSYVSGGTKQFF. The chain recombines TRBV6-2 or TRBV6-3 with TRBJ2-1, with a weak D call TRBD2 (6 bases). V lost 2 bases, J lost 11 bases, and 16 bases lay in between. The germline CDR1 and CDR2 sequences are MNHEY and SVGEGT. This CDR3 is built from 14 residues.

The chain carries TRBV30 and TRBJ2-2, with TRBD2 as a possible D gene (6 bases). Between the trimmed V and J ends, which lost 0 bases and 6 bases, there was a span of 14 bases. CDR3 size: 15 residues. Germline-derived CDR1 and CDR2 are GTSNPN and SVGIG (reference sequence). CDR3 nucleotides: TGTGCCTGGAGTGTACTGGTACCGGGGGCCGGGGAGCTGTTTTTT. Translating it yields CAWSVLVPGAGELFF.

Written as DNA, the CDR3 is TGTGCCAGCAGCCCCACAGAGCGGTACTATGGCTACACCTTC. Residues: CASSPTERYYGYTF. The chain has TRBV6-5 and TRBJ1-2; D is undetermined. Germline V lookup: CDR1 MNHEY, CDR2 SVGAGI. Trimming cost V 6 bases and J 3 bases, with 14 bases left between them. The CDR3 runs 14 residues.

This clone occurred a few times. V gene TRBV21-1 combines with J gene TRBJ2-7; no DNA check was done on the table's D call, TRBD1. TRBV21-1 is classified as a pseudogene. This CDR3 is built from 14 residues. The CDR3 sequence: CASSKKQGNYEQYF. In DNA form, the CDR3 reads TGTGCCAGCAGCAAAAAACAGGGGAACTACGAGCAGTACTTC.

V and J are TRBV4-3 and TRBJ2-7; the match to TRBD1 covers 7 bases. CDR1 LGHNA and CDR2 YSLEER come from the germline V gene. CDR3 length equals 15 residues. V shed 0 bases, J shed 4 bases, and the junction held 6 bases outside the gene matches. CDR3 coding DNA: TGCGCCAGCAGCCAAGAACAGGGGATCTCTTACGAGCAGTACTTC. Amino acids: CASSQEQGISYEQYF.

Concerning this clone itself: A clone one base away is much larger, so this may be a read error. This chain connects TRBV19 to TRBJ1-6, with a weak D call TRBD1 (5 bases). The CDR3 has 15 amino acids. Deletions cut 3 bases from V and 14 bases from J, with 20 bases between. CDR1 is LNHDA, CDR2 SQIVND, per germline (reference sequence). The CDR3 DNA reads TGTGCCAGTAGTATTCTTTTAGGGGTTGAATCATCCCTCCACTTT. Its translation is CASSILLGVESSLHF.

The chain is built from TRBV18 and TRBJ1-2, with 7 bases fitting TRBD1. There are 14 residues in the CDR3. Trimming at V came to 3 bases and at J to 8 bases, leaving 9 bases not matched to a gene. Germline CDR1 and CDR2: KGHSH and LQKENI. CDR3 amino acids: CASSPRRDRPGYTF. In nucleotides, the CDR3 is TGTGCCAGCTCACCCCGCCGGGACAGACCGGGCTACACCTTC.

As regards this clone: Other DNA sequences within the sample encode an identical CDR3. The gene calls are TRBV27 and TRBJ1-1, with 8 bases matching TRBD1. The trim removed 3 bases at V and 4 bases at J, leaving 4 bases unmatched. From germline, CDR1 is MNHEY and CDR2 SMNVEV (reference sequence). The CDR3 spans 14 residues. CDR3 region: CASSFRGPGTEAFF. The CDR3, as DNA: TGTGCCAGCAGTTTCAGGGGGCCGGGCACTGAAGCTTTCTTT.

V gene TRBV3-1 (or the pseudogene TRBV3-2) combines with J gene TRBJ1-1; 10 bases align to TRBD1. Germline assignment: CDR1 LGHDT and CDR2 YNNKEL (reference sequence). The CDR3 totals 15 residues. V shed 5 bases and J 3 bases; nucleotides not matched to a gene: 6. Here the CDR3 DNA reads TGTGCCAGCAGCGGACGACAGGGGGCTTACACTGAAGCTTTCTTT. It is translated as CASSGRQGAYTEAFF.

The sample holds one count of this clone. This sequence joins TRBV9 and TRBJ2-5; 8 nucleotides agree with TRBD1. V was clipped by 5 bases and J by 5 bases; unmatched bases: 17. Germline CDR1 reads SGDLS; CDR2 reads YYNGEE. The CDR3 has 17 residues. CDR3 protein: CASSPLSRGQGTETQYF. The CDR3 coding sequence is TGTGCCAGCAGTCCCCTCTCCCGAGGACAGGGTACGGAGACCCAGTACTTC.

The V and J genes are TRBV11-2 and TRBJ1-6, with no clear D. Germline V gene lookup returns CDR1 SGHAT and CDR2 FQNNGV. This CDR3 contains 13 residues. V shed 0 bases and J shed 7 bases, with 4 bases lying between them. This CDR3 is CASSLEANSPLHF. DNA of the CDR3: TGTGCCAGCAGCTTAGAAGCGAATTCACCCCTCCACTTT.

The V and J genes are TRBV21-1 and TRBJ1-5; the D call in the table, TRBD1, was not verified against the DNA. TRBV21-1 is labeled a pseudogene. There are 22 residues in the CDR3. This CDR3 reads CASSNLLALWNQGPYSNQPQHF. The DNA of the CDR3 is TGTGCCAGCAGCAATCTCCTGGCACTCTGGAATCAGGGTCCGTATAGCAATCAGCCCCAGCATTTT.

J is TRBJ2-1 and V is TRBV3-1 (or the pseudogene TRBV3-2), with D tentatively TRBD2 (7 bases). CDR3 length: 14 residues. Germline CDR1 is LGHDT and CDR2 is YNNKEL (reference sequence). V was cut by 4 bases and J by 8 bases, with 15 bases left in between. The CDR3 DNA reads TGTGCCAGCAGCCTCCTAGGGGGGGGCGATGAGCAGTTCTTC. Protein sequence: CASSLLGGGDEQFF.

This clone was found a few times. V usage is TRBV11-2 and J usage is TRBJ1-1, with D tentatively TRBD1 (6 bases). This CDR3 comprises 15 residues. The V gene's germline CDR1 is SGHAT and CDR2 FQNNGV. Trimming removed 5 bases at V and 4 bases at J, with 17 bases between. In nucleotides, the CDR3 is TGTGCCAGCAGCCCGATGGGGGCATACAGCACTGAAGCTTTCTTT. Translating it yields CASSPMGAYSTEAFF.

The chain uses TRBV6-5 and TRBJ1-1, with unresolved D. V gave up 2 bases and J gave up 1 base, with 11 bases separating them. Germline V gene sequence: CDR1 MNHEY, CDR2 SVGAGI. The CDR3 consists of 15 residues. The CDR3 sequence: CASSYRSSPNTEAFF. The CDR3 bases are TGTGCCAGCAGTTACCGGAGTTCTCCGAACACTGAAGCTTTCTTT.

The chain couples TRBV11-2 to TRBJ2-7, with TRBD2 as a possible D gene (7 bases). Trimming removed 5 bases from V and 7 bases from J, with 21 bases in between. The CDR3 spans 15 residues. The germline V gene has CDR1 SGHAT and CDR2 FQNNGV. CDR3 sequence reads: CASSARGLAAGEQYF. The CDR3 DNA reads as TGTGCCAGCAGCGCACGGGGGCTAGCGGCAGGGGAGCAGTACTTC.

The chain joins TRBV28 to TRBJ2-7; D possibly corresponds to TRBD2 (5 bases). This CDR3 has 13 amino acids. Germline V gives CDR1 MDHEN, CDR2 SYDVKM. Between the trimmed V and J ends, which lost 5 bases and 4 bases, there was a span of 12 bases. The DNA of the CDR3 is TGTGCCAGCAGTCAAGGACTGAATTACGAGCAGTACTTC. It yields the protein CASSQGLNYEQYF.

This clone occurred once. V is TRBV5-1 and J is TRBJ2-7, with 9 nucleotides matching TRBD1. V dropped 4 bases and J dropped 0; count of bases not matched to a gene: 5. The germline V gene has CDR1 SGHRS and CDR2 YFSETQ. This CDR3 region has 15 residues. Written as DNA, the CDR3 is TGCGCCAGCAGCGCCCAGGGACAGGGCTCCTACGAGCAGTACTTC. Amino acid sequence: CASSAQGQGSYEQYF.

J is TRBJ1-2 and V is TRBV3-1 (or the pseudogene TRBV3-2); D possibly corresponds to TRBD1 (5 bases). The CDR3 extends over 15 amino acids. Germline V lookup: CDR1 LGHDT, CDR2 YNNKEL (reference sequence). Trimming took 0 bases from V and 8 from J, leaving 16 bases between them. CDR3 bases: TGTGCCAGCAGCCAAGAAGGCGGGGCCTTTAGGGGCTACACCTTC. Its translation: CASSQEGGAFRGYTF.

Only one count was recorded for this clone. The chain has TRBV30 and TRBJ2-2, with a weak D call TRBD2 (6 bases). The V and J ends lost 3 bases and 4 bases respectively, with 15 bases between them. From germline, CDR1 is GTSNPN and CDR2 SVGIG (reference sequence). CDR3 size: 15 residues. DNA for the CDR3: TGTGCCTGGAGATCGGCGCGGGGCCCCACCGGGGAGCTGTTTTTT. Amino acids: CAWRSARGPTGELFF.

This sequence joins TRBV3-1 (or the pseudogene TRBV3-2) and TRBJ2-5; TRBD1 is a possible D gene (5 bases). CDR3 size: 15 residues. The V gene lost 0 bases and the J gene lost 3 bases, with 11 bases spanning the gap. Germline V gives CDR1 LGHDT, CDR2 YNNKEL (reference sequence). The CDR3 nucleotides are TGTGCCAGCAGCCAAGATGACAGCCCCGAAGAGACCCAGTACTTC. This encodes CASSQDDSPEETQYF.

This clone was picked up a small number of times. The rearrangement joins TRBV10-1 to TRBJ2-3; 9 nucleotides line up with TRBD2. The V and J ends lost 6 bases and 3 bases, in that order; junction bases with no gene match: 10. CDR3 length: 16 amino acids. Germline V lookup: CDR1 WNHNN, CDR2 SYGVQD (reference sequence). The CDR3 nucleotides are TGCGCCAGCAGCCCCATAGGCAGCGGGAGGACAGATACGCAGTATTTT. This sequence encodes CASSPIGSGRTDTQYF.

The gene calls are TRBV5-1 and TRBJ2-7; 7 bases align to TRBD1. The CDR3 extends over 15 amino acids. Germline CDR1 SGHRS, CDR2 YFSETQ. J lost 2 bases, V lost 4 bases, and 9 bases had no gene match. The CDR3 reads CASSPARTGTYEQYF. The DNA of the CDR3 is TGCGCCAGCAGCCCGGCGAGGACAGGAACCTACGAGCAGTACTTC.

This rearrangement joins TRBV5-6 to TRBJ2-1, with unresolved D. CDR1 and CDR2 from the germline V gene are SGHDT and YYEEEE. Between the trimmed V and J ends, which lost 0 bases and 3 bases, there was a span of 4 bases. The CDR3 length is 13 residues. The CDR3 nucleotides are TGTGCCAGCAGCTTGGACTACTACAATGAGCAGTTCTTC. Translation gives CASSLDYYNEQFF.

The CDR3 is CASSMRQVGGTQYF. The CDR3 DNA sequence: TGTGCCAGTAGTATGAGGCAGGTCGGGGGGACCCAGTACTTC. This chain uses TRBV19 with TRBJ2-5, with D tentatively TRBD2 (6 bases). Germline CDR1 is LNHDA and CDR2 is SQIVND (reference sequence). This CDR3 contains 14 residues. V lost 3 bases and J lost 7, with 15 bases in between. Using reference TRBV19 and TRBJ2-5 for the parts outside the CDR3, the full variable domain is DGGITQSPKYLFRKEGQNVTLSCEQNLNHDAMYWYRQDPGQGLRLIYYSQIVNDFQKGDIAEGYSVSREKKESFPLTVTSAQKNPTAFYLCASSMRQVGGTQYFGPGTRLLVL.

This chain links TRBV27 with TRBJ1-6, with a possible D match to TRBD1 (6 bases). Trimming pared 6 bases from V and 7 bases from J, leaving 19 bases between. The germline gives CDR1 MNHEY, CDR2 SMNVEV (reference sequence). The CDR3 has 16 residues. In DNA, the CDR3 is TGTGCCAGCAGCCTTGTCGGTGCAGGGGTGAATTCACCCCTCCACTTT. It codes for CASSLVGAGVNSPLHF.

The chain carries TRBV9 and TRBJ2-7, with TRBD2 matching over 9 bases. Germline V gene lookup returns CDR1 SGDLS and CDR2 YYNGEE. CDR3 length equals 15 residues. V lost 4 bases and J lost 4; bases outside the gene matches: 9. In DNA, the CDR3 is TGTGCCAGCAGCTCCCACTTTGCGGGAGGGTACGAGCAGTACTTC. It is translated as CASSSHFAGGYEQYF.

This chain connects TRBV4-1 to TRBJ1-4; no reliable D call. Germline V gene data show CDR1 as MGHRA and CDR2 as YSYEKL. The CDR3 is 15 amino acids. The V gene lost 0 bases and the J gene lost 5 bases, with 10 bases spanning the gap. The CDR3 loop reads CASSQERIGNEKLFF. The CDR3 DNA is TGCGCCAGCAGCCAAGAGAGGATCGGGAATGAAAAACTGTTTTTT.

This clone was observed once. This chain connects TRBV7-2 to TRBJ2-3; the match to TRBD2 covers 13 bases. The ends lost 5 bases at V and 2 bases at J; junction bases unmatched: 4. Germline lookup yields CDR1 SGHTA and CDR2 FQGNSA. The CDR3 is 16 amino acids. The CDR3 loop is CASSSGTSGVTDTQYF. CDR3 DNA: TGTGCCAGCAGCAGTGGGACTAGCGGGGTCACAGATACGCAGTATTTT.

The rearrangement joins TRBV2 to TRBJ2-5; D is perhaps TRBD2 (5 bases). Germline V gene sequence: CDR1 SNHLY, CDR2 FYNNEI. Trimming removed 6 bases from V and 5 bases from J, with 16 bases in between. CDR3 size: 14 residues. This CDR3 is CASSVGSSGETQYF. CDR3 coding DNA: TGTGCCAGCAGCGTGGGTAGCTCGGGGGAGACCCAGTACTTC.

This CDR3 is CASSEEGAGITEAFF. The CDR3 DNA reads as TGTGCCAGCAGTGAAGAAGGAGCAGGGATCACTGAAGCTTTCTTT. This chain joins TRBV6-1 and TRBJ1-1, with D tentatively TRBD1 (5 bases). The V end was cut by 1 base, the J end by 4 bases, with 13 bases between. The CDR3 runs 15 residues. Germline V gene lookup returns CDR1 MNHNS and CDR2 SASEGT.